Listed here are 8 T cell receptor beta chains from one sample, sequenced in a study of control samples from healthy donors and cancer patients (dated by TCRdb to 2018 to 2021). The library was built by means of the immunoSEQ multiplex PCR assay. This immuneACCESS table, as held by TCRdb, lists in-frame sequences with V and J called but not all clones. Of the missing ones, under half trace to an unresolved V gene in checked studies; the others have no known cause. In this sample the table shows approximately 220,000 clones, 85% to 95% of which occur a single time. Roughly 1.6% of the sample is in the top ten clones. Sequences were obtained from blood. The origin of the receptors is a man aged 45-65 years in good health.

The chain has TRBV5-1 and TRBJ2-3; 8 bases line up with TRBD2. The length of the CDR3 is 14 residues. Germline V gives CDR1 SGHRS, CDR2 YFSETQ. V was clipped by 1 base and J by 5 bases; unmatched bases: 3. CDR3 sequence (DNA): TGCGCCAGCAGCTTGATTAGCGGGGAAGATACGCAGTATTTT. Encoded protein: CASSLISGEDTQYF.

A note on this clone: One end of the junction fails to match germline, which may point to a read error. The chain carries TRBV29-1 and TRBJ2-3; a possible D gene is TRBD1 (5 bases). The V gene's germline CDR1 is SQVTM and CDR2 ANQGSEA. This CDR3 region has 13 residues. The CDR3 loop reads CSVERQGTNTQYF. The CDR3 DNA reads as TGCAGCGTTGAGAGGCAGGGCACAAATACGCAGTATTTT.

CDR3 nucleotide sequence: TGTGCCAGCAGCTTAGCGGGGGGAACTGATGAGCAGTTCTTC. Translating it yields CASSLAGGTDEQFF. The chain combines TRBV11-3 with TRBJ2-1, with 7 positions matching TRBD2. Per germline, CDR1 SGHNT and CDR2 YENEEA. With V trimmed by 1 base and J by 8 bases, 5 bases remained unmatched. The CDR3 length is 14 residues.

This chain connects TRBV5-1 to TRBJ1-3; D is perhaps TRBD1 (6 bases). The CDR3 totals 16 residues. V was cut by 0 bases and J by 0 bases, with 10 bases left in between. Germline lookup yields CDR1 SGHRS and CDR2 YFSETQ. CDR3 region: CASSLAGAGSGNTIYF. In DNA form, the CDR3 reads TGCGCCAGCAGCTTGGCGGGGGCAGGCTCTGGAAACACCATATATTTT.

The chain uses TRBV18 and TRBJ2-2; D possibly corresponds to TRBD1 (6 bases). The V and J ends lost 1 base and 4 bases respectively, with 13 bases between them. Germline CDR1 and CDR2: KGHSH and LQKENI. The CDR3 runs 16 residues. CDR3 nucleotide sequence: TGTGCCAGCTCACCACAAATATTAGGGGGCACCGGGGAGCTGTTTTTT. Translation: CASSPQILGGTGELFF.

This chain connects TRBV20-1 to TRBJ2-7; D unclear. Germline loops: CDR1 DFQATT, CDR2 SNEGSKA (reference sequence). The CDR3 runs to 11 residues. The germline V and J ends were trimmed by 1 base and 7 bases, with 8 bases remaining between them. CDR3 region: CSARVSGEQYV. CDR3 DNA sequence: TGCAGTGCTAGAGTGAGTGGGGAGCAGTACGTC.

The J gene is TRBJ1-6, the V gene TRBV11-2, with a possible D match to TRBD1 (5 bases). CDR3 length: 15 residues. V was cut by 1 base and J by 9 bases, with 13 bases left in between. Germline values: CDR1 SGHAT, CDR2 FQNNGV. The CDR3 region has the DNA TGTGCCAGCAGCTTAGGGGTGGGGGTTACTTCACCCCTCCACTTT. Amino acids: CASSLGVGVTSPLHF.

CDR3 protein: CASSEETGAGYTF. For the CDR3, the DNA is TGCGCCAGCAGCGAGGAAACGGGCGCTGGCTACACCTTC. The V call is TRBV5-1, the J call TRBJ1-2, with no clear D. This CDR3 is built from 13 residues. Deletions cut 4 bases from V and 7 bases from J, with 14 bases between. Germline loops: CDR1 SGHRS, CDR2 YFSETQ.